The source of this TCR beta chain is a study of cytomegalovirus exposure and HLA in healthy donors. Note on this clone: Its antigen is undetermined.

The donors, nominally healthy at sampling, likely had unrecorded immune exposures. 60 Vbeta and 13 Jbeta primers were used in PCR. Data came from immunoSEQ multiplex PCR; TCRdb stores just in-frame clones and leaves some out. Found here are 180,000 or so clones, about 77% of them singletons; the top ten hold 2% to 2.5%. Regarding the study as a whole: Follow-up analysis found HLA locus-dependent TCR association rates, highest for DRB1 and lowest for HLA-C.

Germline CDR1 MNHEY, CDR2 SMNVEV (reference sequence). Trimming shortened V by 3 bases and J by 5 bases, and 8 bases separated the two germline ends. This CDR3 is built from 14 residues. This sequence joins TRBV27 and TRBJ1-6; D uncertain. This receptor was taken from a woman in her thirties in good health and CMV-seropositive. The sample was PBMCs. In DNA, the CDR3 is TGTGCCAGCAGTTTGCAGTTTAATAATTCACCCCTCCACTTT. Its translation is CASSLQFNNSPLHF.